This T cell receptor (beta chain) was identified during a study of monozygotic twins with inflammatory bowel disease. Total RNA, at roughly 3.5 ug, went into every TCR library. Per-sample cDNA came from eight separate reactions. TCRdb reprocessed the 5' RACE reads and stores each CDR3 protein as one record, lacking DNA. Recorded here are about 210,000 distinct CDR3 sequences; the top ten clones represent around 1.5%. The germline CDR1 and CDR2 sequences are SGHRS and YFSETQ. The CDR3 spans 15 residues. Regarding this clonotype: Its antigen is as yet unknown.

General study findings and limits: Twins with IBD had fewer clonotypes in common with others than healthy twins, particularly during disease activity. Concordance status among twins (concordant versus discordant) showed no link to repertoire similarity, possibly from limited power.

V and J are TRBV5-1 and TRBJ2-7; as DNA is missing, the TRBD2 call by TCRdb cannot be tested. This clonotype was sampled from a human donor with ulcerative colitis or Crohn's disease, or a healthy co-twin of an affected twin (not recorded which). Sequences were obtained from blood. The CDR3 sequence is CASSLVAANSYEQYF.